The 10 T cell receptor beta chains below all came from one sample that was sequenced in a study of identical twins. Via MiXCR, TCRdb re-called the 5' RACE reads, giving one row per CDR3 protein. The top ten hold around 1.5% of the sample, which has about 890,000 distinct CDR3 sequences, around an eighth seen once. The same specimen was also included in a second study, on yellow fever vaccine responses in identical twins.

The specimen was PBMCs. The receptors were sampled from a woman under 30 in good health.

In this sample, this clonotype turned up a few times. V is TRBV28 and J is TRBJ2-3; D gene uncertain. This CDR3 is built from 12 residues. Germline CDR1 and CDR2: MDHEN and SYDVKM. The ends were cut back, 7 bases at V and 0 bases at J, with 5 bases in the middle. The CDR3 here is CASIDSTDTQYF. The CDR3 DNA sequence: TGTGCCAGCATTGACAGCACAGATACGCAGTATTTT.

The chain combines TRBV10-1 with TRBJ2-3, with 10 nucleotides matching TRBD2. V was clipped by 4 bases and J by 5 bases; unmatched bases: 6. Germline V gene sequence: CDR1 WNHNN, CDR2 SYGVQD (reference sequence). CDR3 length equals 15 residues. This CDR3 reads CASSVDSGGLDTQYF. In DNA form, the CDR3 reads TGCGCCAGCAGTGTGGATAGCGGGGGGTTAGATACGCAGTATTTT.

The gene calls are TRBV4-1 and TRBJ1-1; TRBD1 might be the D (5 bases). CDR1 MGHRA and CDR2 YSYEKL come from the germline V gene. V was cut by 0 bases and J by 4 bases, with 12 bases left in between. This CDR3 contains 15 residues. The CDR3 is CASSQDPGFGTEAFF. The CDR3 DNA sequence: TGCGCCAGCAGCCAAGATCCAGGGTTTGGCACTGAAGCTTTCTTT.

The J gene is TRBJ2-3, the V gene TRBV9, with unresolved D. The CDR3 is 17 amino acids. The V end lost 4 bases, the J end lost 0 bases, and 18 bases lay between the germline ends. From germline, CDR1 is SGDLS and CDR2 YYNGEE. CDR3 nucleotides: TGTGCCAGCAGCTTCAATGCATGGGATGCTAGCACAGATACGCAGTATTTT. Encoded protein: CASSFNAWDASTDTQYF.

The CDR3 sequence is CASSQGGRGTEAFF. For the CDR3, the DNA is TGCGCCAGCAGCCAAGGGGGAAGAGGTACTGAAGCTTTCTTT. The gene calls are TRBV4-1 and TRBJ1-1, with no clear D. CDR3 length equals 14 residues. V lost 1 base, J lost 5 bases, and 11 bases lay in between. The germline V gene has CDR1 MGHRA and CDR2 YSYEKL.

This clonotype showed up many times. This chain uses TRBV11-2 with TRBJ2-2; 9 nucleotides match TRBD1. Germline-derived CDR1 and CDR2 are SGHAT and FQNNGV. The CDR3 contains 16 residues. The junction had 14 bases not matched to a gene; V was cut back by 8 bases and J by 7 bases. The CDR3 DNA follows: TGTGCCAGCCGGCCCGGGGGACAGGGCTTTGACGGGGAGCTGTTTTTT. Translation gives CASRPGGQGFDGELFF.

This chain links TRBV11-3 with TRBJ1-2; tentative D call: TRBD1 (5 bases). The V and J ends lost 5 bases and 4 bases respectively, with 14 bases between them. Germline V CDR1 and CDR2: SGHNT, YENEEA. The CDR3 totals 14 residues. The CDR3: CASSRSATAYGYTF. CDR3 nucleotide sequence: TGTGCCAGCAGCCGCTCGGCGACAGCCTATGGCTACACCTTC.

The V call is TRBV5-1, the J call TRBJ2-3; 11 nucleotides match TRBD2. This CDR3 has 17 residues. The germline gives CDR1 SGHRS, CDR2 YFSETQ. Unmatched junction bases numbered 9, after V lost 3 bases and J lost 3 bases. The CDR3 coding sequence is TGCGCCAGCAGCTCGTGGACTACTAGCGGGGGTACAGATACGCAGTATTTT. Protein product: CASSSWTTSGGTDTQYF.

This clonotype has just a few counts. The chain is built from TRBV24-1 and TRBJ2-3; possibly TRBD2 for D (5 bases). This CDR3 has 15 residues. The V and J ends lost 1 base and 0 bases respectively, with 7 bases between them. Germline assignment: CDR1 KGHDR and CDR2 SFDVKD. CDR3 nucleotide sequence: TGTGCCACCAGTGATTTCGGGGAAAGCACAGATACGCAGTATTTT. Encoded protein: CATSDFGESTDTQYF.

There are a few counts of this clonotype. V is TRBV18 and J is TRBJ2-5; no clear D. V was trimmed by 3 bases and J by 12 bases, leaving 11 bases between them. The CDR3 is 11 amino acids. Germline lookup yields CDR1 KGHSH and CDR2 LQKENI. CDR3 coding DNA: TGTGCCAGCTCACCTGGCTCTGAAGAGTACTTC. The encoded protein is CASSPGSEEYF.